This T cell receptor beta chain comes out of a study of blood T cell repertoires in COVID-19. Study information: From the United States, Italy and Spain came samples of acute and convalescent COVID-19. PBMCs, B-cell-depleted T cells, or T cells were the source of the cDNA or gDNA that made up the material.

Unmatched junction bases numbered 10, after V lost 6 bases and J lost 4 bases. CDR1 MNHEY and CDR2 SVGAGI come from the germline V gene. CDR3 length equals 15 residues. Produced via immunoSEQ multiplex PCR; TCRdb's table is partial and in-frame only. The sample has 90,000 to 150,000 clones, around 85% seen once. The sequenced sample was peripheral blood. V gene TRBV6-5 combines with J gene TRBJ1-1, with TRBD1 matching over 8 bases. The source of this sequence is a man aged 60 to 75 with acute or convalescent COVID-19. CDR3 in amino acids: CASSPLGTGGTEAFF. The CDR3 nucleotides read TGTGCCAGCAGCCCCCTCGGGACAGGAGGCACTGAAGCTTTCTTT.